Listed below are T cell receptor beta chains from one sample, sequenced in a study of blood T cell dynamics during melanoma immunotherapy. The assay was immunoSEQ multiplex PCR, and TCRdb's table has in-frame clones only and misses some. This sample has over 9,000 clones, with roughly 84% found just once. The starting material was blood, obtained from a patient treated with checkpoint blockade. The receptors here all came from a human donor with melanoma. The CDR3 runs from the conserved cysteine through the conserved F or W. Fields, in order: clone size, J gene, D gene, V gene, CDR3 protein, CDR3 DNA. A D gene is named only where the DNA matches it firmly. Clone size is given for some rows only: seen once, a few or many times, or a class if the clone is expanded.

>-|TRBJ1-2|TRBD1|TRBV9
CASSLGDRDSYTF
TGTGCCAGCAGCCTGGGGGACAGGGACAGCTACACCTTC
>-|TRBJ2-3|TRBD2|TRBV27
CASLAGAGTDTQYF
TGTGCCAGCCTAGCGGGGGCGGGCACAGATACGCAGTATTTT
>-|TRBJ2-7|TRBD2|TRBV28
CASRTPAGAISYEQYF
TGTGCCAGCAGGACTCCAGCGGGGGCCATCTCCTACGAGCAGTACTTC
>few|TRBJ1-2|-|TRBV10-1
CASSENHDPDYGYTF
TGCGCCAGCAGTGAGAACCACGACCCCGACTATGGCTACACCTTC
>few|TRBJ1-5|TRBD1|TRBV6-5
CASSLTGQSNQPQHF
TGTGCCAGCAGTTTGACGGGACAGAGCAATCAGCCCCAGCATTTT
>-|TRBJ2-3|-|TRBV7-2
CASSFGLADTQYF
TGTGCCAGCAGCTTCGGTCTTGCCGATACGCAGTATTTT
>once|TRBJ2-3|-|TRBV27
CASSLDWEHSDTQYF
TGTGCCAGCAGTCTTGACTGGGAGCATTCAGATACGCAGTATTTT
>once|TRBJ2-5|TRBD2|TRBV14
CASSQVAGLVGETQYF
TGTGCCAGCAGCCAAGTAGCCGGACTAGTTGGGGAGACCCAGTACTTC
>-|TRBJ2-1|-|TRBV6-6
CASSRPYNEQFF
TGTGCCAGCAGCCGACCGTACAATGAGCAGTTCTTC
>-|TRBJ2-3|-|TRBV6-1
CASSWVGTEQYF
TGTGCCAGCAGTTGGGTTGGGACTGAGCAGTATTTT
>-|TRBJ1-6|TRBD1|TRBV27
CASSFGQGNSPLHF
TGTGCCAGCAGTTTTGGACAGGGTAATTCACCCCTCCACTTT
>-|TRBJ2-2|TRBD1|TRBV19
CASSIPGTGKRGELFF
TGTGCCAGTAGTATTCCCGGGACAGGGAAAAGGGGGGAGCTGTTTTTT
>-|TRBJ1-2|-|TRBV6-5
CASSDNWYGYTF
TGTGCCAGCAGTGACAATTGGTATGGCTACACCTTC
>-|TRBJ1-6|-|TRBV5-1
CASSQGQPQNSPLHF
TGCGCCAGCAGCCAAGGACAGCCACAGAATTCACCCCTCCACTTT
>-|TRBJ1-6|-|TRBV4-3
CASSRNWEGNSPLHF
TGCGCCAGCAGCCGCAACTGGGAGGGTAATTCACCCCTCCACTTT
>-|TRBJ1-2|-|TRBV19
CASSLGVSYGYTF
TGTGCCAGTAGCCTGGGGGTTTCCTATGGCTACACCTTC
>-|TRBJ1-5|TRBD1|TRBV10-1
CASMGGQGRNQPQHF
TGCGCCAGCATGGGGGGACAGGGGAGGAATCAGCCCCAGCATTTT
>-|TRBJ2-7|-|TRBV6-1
CATRAGLSYEQYF
TGTGCCACCCGTGCAGGACTTTCCTACGAGCAGTACTTC
>-|TRBJ1-5|-|TRBV18
CASSPGWGADQPQHF
TGTGCCAGCTCCCCGGGATGGGGGGCGGATCAGCCCCAGCATTTT
>once|TRBJ1-2|-|TRBV7-9
CAASSADYGYTF
TGTGCCGCCTCTAGTGCAGATTATGGCTACACCTTC
>-|TRBJ2-7|-|TRBV7-3
CASSLTGGSYEQYF
TGTGCCAGCAGCTTAACGGGGGGCTCCTACGAGCAGTACTTC
>-|TRBJ2-5|-|TRBV23-1
CASSRYLDGRGGETQYF
TGCGCCAGCAGTCGCTATCTGGACGGACGGGGCGGAGAGACCCAGTACTTC
>once|TRBJ2-2|-|TRBV5-6
CASSPGPTGELFF
TGTGCCAGCAGTCCGGGGCCTACCGGGGAGCTGTTTTTT
>-|TRBJ1-1|-|TRBV11-2
CASSLEGPLQRAFF
TGTGCCAGCAGCCTGGAGGGGCCCTTACAGAGAGCTTTCTTT
>-|TRBJ2-1|-|TRBV5-6
CASSRPTSYNEQFF
TGTGCCAGCAGCCGTCCGACTAGTTACAATGAGCAGTTCTTC
>-|TRBJ2-1|TRBD2|TRBV7-9
CASSSGTSGNEQFF
TGTGCCAGCAGCTCGGGGACTAGCGGTAATGAGCAGTTCTTC
>-|TRBJ2-7|TRBD2|TRBV11-3
CASSLGLAGESYEQYF
TGTGCCAGCAGCTTAGGGCTAGCGGGGGAGTCCTACGAGCAGTACTTC
>-|TRBJ2-1|-|TRBV2
CASRGGGSLSNEQFF
TGTGCCAGCAGAGGGGGGGGCTCCCTTTCCAATGAGCAGTTCTTC
>-|TRBJ1-5|-|TRBV28
CASSFYNPVRNYNQPQHF
TGTGCCAGCAGTTTCTACAACCCAGTCCGGAATTACAATCAGCCCCAGCATTTT
>-|TRBJ1-3|-|TRBV11-3
CASSPLTGNTIYF
TGTGCCAGCAGCCCACTAACTGGAAACACCATATATTTT
>-|TRBJ1-4|-|TRBV19
CASSIERGTGEKLFF
TGTGCCAGTAGTATAGAGAGGGGGACCGGAGAAAAACTGTTTTTT
>-|TRBJ2-1|-|TRBV5-6
CASSFGVSNEQFF
TGTGCCAGCAGCTTTGGGGTAAGCAATGAGCAGTTCTTC
>-|TRBJ1-2|-|TRBV5-4
CASSFGSSNYGYTF
TGTGCCAGCAGCTTCGGGAGTTCTAACTATGGCTACACCTTC
>-|TRBJ1-1|-|TRBV4-1
CASSLTRETEAFF
TGCGCCAGCAGCCTCACCCGCGAGACTGAAGCTTTCTTT
>-|TRBJ1-3|-|TRBV7-2
CASSQRVGGRSGNTIYF
TGCGCCAGCAGCCAACGTGTAGGCGGCCGCTCTGGAAACACCATATATTTT
>-|TRBJ1-5|-|TRBV18
CASSLPGYQPQHF
TGTGCCAGCTCACTCCCCGGTTATCAGCCCCAGCATTTT
>-|TRBJ2-1|TRBD2|TRBV4-3
CASSHLLAGGYNEQFF
TGCGCCAGCAGCCACTTACTAGCGGGGGGGTACAATGAGCAGTTCTTC
>-|TRBJ1-6|-|TRBV5-6
CASGPTGRGSPLHF
TGTGCCAGCGGCCCTACAGGGAGAGGTTCACCCCTCCACTTT
>-|TRBJ1-3|-|TRBV6-5
CASGRMADSGNTIYF
TGTGCCAGCGGCCGGATGGCTGACTCTGGAAACACCATATATTTT
>-|TRBJ1-3|-|TRBV5-5
CASSSARGRANTIYF
TGTGCCAGCAGCTCGGCCCGGGGTCGGGCTAACACCATATATTTT
>once|TRBJ2-2|-|TRBV5-8
CASSFHRNTGELFF
TGTGCCAGCAGCTTCCACAGAAACACCGGGGAGCTGTTTTTT
>-|TRBJ2-3|TRBD1|TRBV7-2
CASSPGTGGDTQYF
TGTGCCAGCAGCCCCGGGACAGGGGGCGATACGCAGTATTTT
>-|TRBJ1-2|-|TRBV11-1
CASSLDGGYTF
TGTGCCAGCAGCTTAGATGGTGGCTACACCTTC
>-|TRBJ2-2|-|TRBV7-9
CASSLQDRAGELFF
TGTGCCAGCAGCTTACAAGACAGAGCGGGGGAGCTGTTTTTT
>-|TRBJ1-6|TRBD1|TRBV6-5
CASKKTGVGQSPLHF
TGTGCCAGCAAAAAAACAGGGGTGGGTCAATCACCCCTCCACTTT